This T cell receptor (beta chain) was sequenced in a study of T cell changes during pregnancy in multiple sclerosis. The assay was immunoSEQ multiplex PCR, and TCRdb's table has in-frame clones only and misses some. The sample yields around 70,000 clones, roughly 92% seen once. This clone has a handful of counts. The TCR originated in a female donor with multiple sclerosis, enrolled in a pregnancy study. The starting material was peripheral blood, obtained before pregnancy.

Here the CDR3 DNA reads TGTGCCAGCGACCGGACTAGCGGGTTACGGACCCAGTACTTC. Residues: CASDRTSGLRTQYF. The rearrangement joins TRBV6-1 to TRBJ2-5; 11 bases are shared with TRBD2. This CDR3 comprises 14 residues. CDR1 is MNHNS and CDR2 is SASEGT in the germline V gene. The V and J ends lost 8 bases and 7 bases, in that order; junction bases with no gene match: 9.